This T cell receptor beta chain was identified during a study of blood T cell repertoires in COVID-19. Study-level information: COVID-19 samples collected from the United States, Italy and Spain covered acute and convalescent phases. Sources were T cells, B-cell-depleted T cells, or PBMCs; the material itself was cDNA or gDNA.

This clone was seen only a few times. Looked up from germline, CDR1 is MNHEY and CDR2 is SVGEGT. The CDR3 runs to 17 residues. The V end was cut by 0 bases, the J end by 0 bases, with 11 bases between. Per the study methods: Amplification with reference gene primers provided the estimates of nucleated cell counts. The data were produced by immunoSEQ multiplex PCR, yet TCRdb's version contains in-frame clones alone and is incomplete. That table is the source of V, J and clone size, and D and trimming were worked out from the DNA. Among hundreds of thousands of clones listed, around 85% were seen once. Seattle participants joined during active infection and were tracked over time.

This chain connects TRBV6-2 or TRBV6-3 to TRBJ2-2, with D unclear. This clonotype was obtained from a man between 45 and 60 years old with COVID-19, enrolled during active disease. Sequencing input: peripheral blood. The CDR3 nucleotides are TGTGCCAGCAGTTACTCGATACGCGGCACGAACACCGGGGAGCTGTTTTTT. This gives the protein CASSYSIRGTNTGELFF.